This is a list of T cell receptor beta chains from one sample in a study of T cell repertoires in cytomegalovirus infection. TCRdb reprocessed the reads via MiXCR and lists one record per CDR3 protein. The top ten clones hold about 82% of a sample with some 54,000 distinct CDR3 sequences, 15% to 20% of them seen once. For these receptors, no antigen is known. The sample in question was CD8+ T cells from cultured PBMCs, obtained from culture after CMV antigen stimulation. These receptors were taken from a human donor in good health (CMV status not recorded). Some clones in this sample may be carry-over from other donors' samples. CDR3s include the opening cysteine and the closing phenylalanine or tryptophan.

V gene: TRBV7-6; CDR3 length: 13; CDR3 protein: CASTLGGDTEAFF
V gene: TRBV9; CDR3 length: 12; CDR3 protein: CASSVGDTEAFF
V gene: TRBV6-1; CDR3 length: 15; CDR3 protein: CASSEFWDNSYEQYF
V gene: TRBV7-2; CDR3 length: 15; CDR3 protein: CASSPSRAPNYGYTF
V gene: TRBV29-1; CDR3 length: 14; CDR3 protein: CSVGDAGSGYGYTF
V gene: TRBV7-6; CDR3 length: 15; CDR3 protein: CASSLGYGVESEQYF
V gene: TRBV7-2; CDR3 length: 19; CDR3 protein: CASSLPQSWDSTYNTEAFF
V gene: TRBV7-6; CDR3 length: 14; CDR3 protein: CASTPRGMNTEAFF
V gene: TRBV7-2; CDR3 length: 15; CDR3 protein: CASSITGRHNEKLFF
V gene: TRBV6-6; CDR3 length: 12; CDR3 protein: CASSWDTETQYF
V gene: TRBV12-3/TRBV12-4; CDR3 length: 12; CDR3 protein: CGAVSNTGELFF
V gene: TRBV4-3; CDR3 length: 17; CDR3 protein: CASSQEVTSYGSYGYTF
V gene: TRBV6-2/TRBV6-3; CDR3 length: 19; CDR3 protein: CASSYSGTEDTHSNQPQHF
V gene: TRBV2; CDR3 length: 14; CDR3 protein: CASSDSQAEETQYF
V gene: TRBV6-2/TRBV6-3; CDR3 length: 15; CDR3 protein: CASRAGQISSSPLHF
V gene: TRBV12-3/TRBV12-4; CDR3 length: 15; CDR3 protein: CASSLASSRVDTQYF
V gene: TRBV20-1; CDR3 length: 13; CDR3 protein: CSAREENTGELFF
V gene: TRBV4-2; CDR3 length: 17; CDR3 protein: CASSPRGTGGDYYGYTF
V gene: TRBV7-9; CDR3 length: 14; CDR3 protein: CASSLSGGRETQYF
V gene: TRBV5-1; CDR3 length: 16; CDR3 protein: CASSLAAGSRGETQYF
V gene: TRBV7-9; CDR3 length: 13; CDR3 protein: CASSLRDKYEQYF
V gene: TRBV20-1; CDR3 length: 13; CDR3 protein: CSARVSFKETQYF
V gene: TRBV4-1; CDR3 length: 16; CDR3 protein: CASSQDPQTSNQPQHF
V gene: TRBV7-2; CDR3 length: 14; CDR3 protein: CASRDNRGGNTIYF
V gene: TRBV7-2; CDR3 length: 17; CDR3 protein: CASSVPGPRSSGNTIYF
V gene: TRBV7-9; CDR3 length: 14; CDR3 protein: CASSPPGDTGELFF
V gene: TRBV27; CDR3 length: 14; CDR3 protein: CASSLTVSADTQYF
V gene: TRBV7-9; CDR3 length: 14; CDR3 protein: CASSPGTPRREQFF
V gene: TRBV7-2; CDR3 length: 16; CDR3 protein: CARAEGLRSGANVLTF
V gene: TRBV7-2; CDR3 length: 13; CDR3 protein: CASITEITGELFF
V gene: TRBV7-9; CDR3 length: 14; CDR3 protein: CASSLEGFVYEQYF